The 19 T cell receptor beta chains below all came from one sample that was sequenced in a study of T cell responses to AZD1222 COVID-19 vaccine. TCRdb's copy holds only in-frame clones and misses some; the assay was immunoSEQ multiplex PCR. Of about 120,000 clones listed, around 92% are singletons. Sequences were derived from peripheral blood, sampled on day 0 of AZD1222 vaccination. The receptors were sampled from an adult in good health.

The rearrangement uses TRBV29-1 and TRBJ2-5; the match to TRBD2 covers 8 bases. Trimming took 5 bases from V and 5 from J; bases not matched to a gene: 4. The CDR3 spans 12 residues. CDR1 SQVTM and CDR2 ANQGSEA come from the germline V gene. The chain's CDR3 is CSVRSGSETQYF. CDR3 bases: TGCAGCGTTCGAAGCGGGAGCGAGACCCAGTACTTC. Variable domain in full (rest from reference TRBV29-1 and TRBJ2-5): SAVISQKPSRDICQRGTSLTIQCQVDSQVTMMFWYRQQPGQSLTLIATANQGSEATYESGFVIDKFPISRPNLTFSTLTVSNMSPEDSSIYLCSVRSGSETQYFGPGTRLLVL.

The genes are TRBV6-5 and TRBJ1-1; D perhaps matches TRBD1 (6 bases). The CDR3 has 14 amino acids. Germline-derived CDR1 and CDR2 are MNHEY and SVGAGI. V was cut by 5 bases and J by 4 bases, with 14 bases left in between. The CDR3 sequence: CASSRGQTITEAFF. As DNA, the CDR3 is TGTGCCAGCAGTCGCGGACAGACTATCACTGAAGCTTTCTTT.

This clone was detected once. The V gene is TRBV5-8, the J gene TRBJ1-1; D gene uncertain. With 0 bases removed from V and 3 bases from J, the gap between germline ends came to 3 bases. The CDR3 length is 12 residues. CDR1 and CDR2 from the germline V gene are SGHTS and YDEGEE. In nucleotides, the CDR3 is TGTGCCAGCAGCTTGGGTGACACTGAAGCTTTCTTT. Its protein product is CASSLGDTEAFF.

The V and J genes are TRBV7-2 and TRBJ2-3; a possible D gene is TRBD2 (7 bases). V lost 5 bases to trimming and J lost 11 bases, with 20 bases between them. CDR3 length: 14 amino acids. Germline CDR1 is SGHTA and CDR2 is FQGNSA. The DNA of the CDR3 is TGTGCCAGCAGCCCGCAGCTAGCGGAGGGGGTGCAGTATTTT. It specifies CASSPQLAEGVQYF.

This chain joins TRBV10-2 and TRBJ2-7; 7 bases map to TRBD2. Germline V gene data show CDR1 as WSHSY and CDR2 as SAAADI. The CDR3 has 15 residues. Losses at the gene ends were 10 bases for V and 0 bases for J; bases not matched to a gene: 12. CDR3 sequence: CANLPLAGSSYEQYF. DNA for the CDR3: TGCGCCAATTTGCCATTAGCGGGTAGCTCCTACGAGCAGTACTTC.

This rearrangement joins TRBV5-4 to TRBJ1-4, with D perhaps matching TRBD1 (5 bases). The CDR3 sequence is 15 residues long. Germline lookup yields CDR1 SGHNT and CDR2 YYREEE (reference sequence). Trimming took 4 bases from V and 0 from J, leaving 10 bases between them. As DNA, the CDR3 is TGTGCCAGCAGCAAGACAGCTGCAACTAATGAAAAACTGTTTTTT. As protein: CASSKTAATNEKLFF.

This chain connects TRBV20-1 to TRBJ2-1; 7 bases line up with TRBD2. The CDR3 length is 11 residues. The germline CDR1 and CDR2 sequences are DFQATT and SNEGSKA (reference sequence). V shed 7 bases and J 8 bases; nucleotides not matched to a gene: 5. The CDR3 is CSGGRGDEQFF. Here the CDR3 DNA reads TGCAGTGGGGGGAGGGGTGATGAGCAGTTCTTC.

The chain joins TRBV2 to TRBJ1-2, with 8 bases identical to TRBD1. The length of the CDR3 is 14 residues. Germline CDR1 reads SNHLY; CDR2 reads FYNNEI. V was clipped by 5 bases and J by 8 bases; unmatched bases: 10. CDR3 DNA: TGTGCCAGCAGTTCTCGGACAGGGTGGGTCGGCTACACCTTC. Residues: CASSSRTGWVGYTF.

The V gene is TRBV6-5, the J gene TRBJ1-2; tentatively, D is TRBD1 (5 bases). The CDR3 loop spans 12 amino acids. Between the trimmed V and J ends, which lost 7 bases and 6 bases, there was a span of 12 bases. Germline CDR1 reads MNHEY; CDR2 reads SVGAGI. The CDR3 sequence is CASTSGTHGYTF. CDR3 nucleotides: TGTGCCAGCACCTCAGGGACCCATGGCTACACCTTC.

V gene TRBV2 combines with J gene TRBJ2-7, with TRBD1 as a possible D gene (5 bases). Trimming shortened V by 6 bases and J by 7 bases, and 13 bases separated the two germline ends. Germline V gives CDR1 SNHLY, CDR2 FYNNEI. The CDR3 has 12 residues. The CDR3 DNA sequence: TGTGCCAGCAGGATGGACAACTGGGAGCAGTACTTC. This translates into CASRMDNWEQYF. The variable domain in full, with the rest retrieved from reference TRBV2 and TRBJ2-7, is EPEVTQTPSHQVTQMGQEVILRCVPISNHLYFYWYRQILGQKVEFLVSFYNNEISEKSEIFDDQFSVERPDGSNFTLKIRSTKLEDSAMYFCASRMDNWEQYFGPGTRLTVT.

This sequence joins TRBV11-2 and TRBJ2-7, with D hard to call. Germline V gene data show CDR1 as SGHAT and CDR2 as FQNNGV. The CDR3 loop spans 12 amino acids. The V end lost 5 bases, the J end lost 6 bases, and 11 bases lay between the germline ends. The CDR3 protein is CASSPNGREQYF. DNA for the CDR3: TGTGCCAGCAGCCCGAACGGGCGCGAGCAGTACTTC.

The chain uses TRBV19 and TRBJ2-3; D gene unclear. The germline V gene encodes CDR1 LNHDA and CDR2 SQIVND (reference sequence). The CDR3 length is 12 residues. V was pared by 9 bases and J by 2 bases, with 9 bases between. The chain's CDR3 is CASTGTTDTQYF. Written as DNA, the CDR3 is TGTGCCAGCACCGGTACCACAGATACGCAGTATTTT.

The chain uses TRBV27 and TRBJ1-2; no reliable D call. V lost 5 bases to trimming and J lost 8 bases, with 15 bases between them. The CDR3 contains 13 residues. Germline assignment: CDR1 MNHEY and CDR2 SMNVEV (reference sequence). The CDR3 sequence is CASSPANPRGYTF. Here the CDR3 DNA reads TGTGCCAGCAGTCCAGCAAATCCACGGGGCTACACCTTC.

The chain recombines TRBV7-2 with TRBJ1-1; no definite D call. In germline, CDR1 is SGHTA, CDR2 FQGNSA. The CDR3 spans 14 residues. V was cut by 1 base and J by 8 bases, with 14 bases left in between. DNA for the CDR3: TGTGCCAGCAGCTTAGTGGGTAAGGTTGGAGAAGCTTTCTTT. Its translation: CASSLVGKVGEAFF.

This clone came up a few times. The rearrangement links TRBV28 to TRBJ2-7, with TRBD2 as a possible D gene (6 bases). Germline V gene lookup returns CDR1 MDHEN and CDR2 SYDVKM. The V and J ends lost 7 bases and 1 base respectively, with 20 bases between them. The CDR3 is made up of 16 amino acids. CDR3 sequence (DNA): TGTGCCAGCATACGGGGGATTCCGAGTTATTCCTACGAGCAGTACTTC. It yields the protein CASIRGIPSYSYEQYF.

The gene calls are TRBV4-2 and TRBJ2-2; 12 bases agree with TRBD2. The CDR3 is 17 residues long. The junction had 7 bases not matched to a gene; V was cut back by 0 bases and J by 8 bases. CDR1 is LGHNA and CDR2 is YNFKEQ in the germline V gene. CDR3 nucleotide sequence: TGTGCCAGCAGCCAAGAAACGACTAGCGGGAGTACGGGGGAGCTGTTTTTT. This codes for CASSQETTSGSTGELFF.

The chain links TRBV27 to TRBJ1-2; possible D gene TRBD1, 5 bases. Germline V lookup: CDR1 MNHEY, CDR2 SMNVEV (reference sequence). The CDR3 is 14 residues long. Trimming removed 2 bases at V and 5 bases at J, with 12 bases between. CDR3 coding DNA: TGTGCCAGCAGTTTAACTGGGGGTGGGTATGGCTACACCTTC. It specifies CASSLTGGGYGYTF.

On this clone: This sample includes further DNA sequences coding for the same CDR3. The chain has TRBV27 and TRBJ2-2; no clear D. V dropped 2 bases and J dropped 5 bases, with 9 bases sitting between them. CDR1 and CDR2 (germline): MNHEY, SMNVEV (reference sequence). This CDR3 has 14 residues. CDR3 DNA sequence: TGTGCCAGCAGTTTAGGTGGGATTACCGGGGAGCTGTTTTTT. As protein: CASSLGGITGELFF.

The CDR3 protein is CASSQVVRDDGELFF. The CDR3 nucleotides read TGCGCCAGCAGCCAAGTGGTCCGAGACGACGGGGAGCTGTTTTTT. This rearrangement joins TRBV4-1 to TRBJ2-2; D call uncertain. This CDR3 region has 15 residues. Per the germline V gene, CDR1 is MGHRA and CDR2 is YSYEKL. V lost 1 base and J 7 bases, leaving 13 bases between the germline ends.